A single sample is the source of the 21 T cell receptor beta chains below, sequenced in a study of cytomegalovirus exposure and HLA in healthy donors. A multiplex PCR was run with 60 Vbeta primers and 13 Jbeta primers. Sequenced by immunoSEQ multiplex PCR; TCRdb stores in-frame clones only, minus some. The table includes 150,000 to 200,000 clones, 60% to 80% detected once. The sequencing input was PBMCs. These TCRs come from a woman between 45 and 60 years old in good health and CMV-seropositive.

The chain couples TRBV9 to TRBJ2-1; TRBD2 matches at 8 bases. This CDR3 spans 16 amino acids. V shed 6 bases and J 2 bases; nucleotides not matched to a gene: 10. The V gene's germline CDR1 is SGDLS and CDR2 YYNGEE. CDR3: CASTFSGIYPYNEQFF. DNA for the CDR3: TGTGCCAGCACCTTTAGCGGGATCTACCCCTACAATGAGCAGTTCTTC.

The chain is built from TRBV6-6 and TRBJ2-7; 10 positions match TRBD2. The trim removed 5 bases at V and 1 base at J, leaving 5 bases unmatched. Germline lookup yields CDR1 MNHNY and CDR2 SVGAGI (reference sequence). There are 15 residues in the CDR3. CDR3 in DNA: TGTGCCAGCAGTCGACTAGCGGGCGGATCCTACGAGCAGTACTTC. Protein product: CASSRLAGGSYEQYF.

V usage is TRBV6-5 and J usage is TRBJ1-1, with D possibly being TRBD1 (5 bases). The CDR3 is 16 amino acids. V lost 0 bases to trimming and J lost 4 bases, with 15 bases between them. CDR1 MNHEY and CDR2 SVGAGI come from the germline V gene. CDR3 protein: CASSYSGHWLGTEAFF. Written as DNA, the CDR3 is TGTGCCAGCAGTTACTCGGGGCACTGGCTTGGCACTGAAGCTTTCTTT.

This clone has more than one count but fewer than ten. The genes are TRBV5-1 and TRBJ1-1, with D perhaps TRBD1 (6 bases). Germline values: CDR1 SGHRS, CDR2 YFSETQ. The CDR3 is 14 residues long. Trimming took off 4 bases at V and 5 bases at J, with 15 bases between the two ends. CDR3 bases: TGCGCCAGCAGCGGATCAGGGGAGCGGACTGAAGCTTTCTTT. It is translated as CASSGSGERTEAFF.

The chain joins TRBV7-2 to TRBJ2-3; 12 bases align to TRBD2. The CDR3 extends over 17 amino acids. Germline values: CDR1 SGHTA, CDR2 FQGNSA. V shed 0 bases, J shed 4 bases, and the junction held 5 bases outside the gene matches. The CDR3: CASSLALAGGGADTQYF. The CDR3 DNA reads as TGTGCCAGCAGCTTAGCGCTAGCGGGAGGGGGAGCAGATACGCAGTATTTT.

This chain links TRBV5-1 with TRBJ2-1; no firm D call. Trimming cost V 0 bases and J 0 bases, with 10 bases left between them. The CDR3 consists of 16 residues. CDR1 is SGHRS and CDR2 is YFSETQ in the germline V gene. The CDR3 coding sequence is TGCGCCAGCAGCTTGGTGGCCACAAGCTCCTACAATGAGCAGTTCTTC. It codes for CASSLVATSSYNEQFF.

The chain is built from TRBV6-5 and TRBJ2-7; D remains ambiguous. The CDR3 runs to 11 residues. V was shortened by 8 bases and J by 0 bases, with 5 bases between the two germline ends. Germline V CDR1 and CDR2: MNHEY, SVGAGI. The chain's CDR3 is CASFSSYEQYF. The CDR3 DNA reads TGTGCCAGCTTTAGCTCCTACGAGCAGTACTTC.

The V call is TRBV5-6, the J call TRBJ2-2; the match to TRBD2 covers 7 bases. V was clipped by 2 bases and J by 4 bases; unmatched bases: 8. This CDR3 contains 16 residues. Germline CDR1 reads SGHDT; CDR2 reads YYEEEE. This CDR3 is CASSFGGLVTTGELFF. CDR3 coding DNA: TGTGCCAGCAGCTTCGGTGGACTAGTTACCACCGGGGAGCTGTTTTTT. The variable domain in full, completed from reference TRBV5-6 and TRBJ2-2, reads DAGVTQSPTHLIKTRGQQVTLRCSPKSGHDTVSWYQQALGQGPQFIFQYYEEEERQRGNFPDRFSGHQFPNYSSELNVNALLLGDSALYLCASSFGGLVTTGELFFGEGSRLTVL.

The J gene is TRBJ1-2, the V gene TRBV6-1; 7 bases fit TRBD1. Unmatched junction bases numbered 2, after V lost 2 bases and J lost 5 bases. The germline gives CDR1 MNHNS, CDR2 SASEGT. CDR3 length: 13 residues. The DNA of the CDR3 is TGTGCCAGCAGTGAATTACAGGGGTATGGCTACACCTTC. Protein sequence: CASSELQGYGYTF.

The chain uses TRBV6-4 and TRBJ2-7; possible D gene TRBD1, 6 bases. V was shortened by 7 bases and J by 6 bases, with 19 bases between the two germline ends. This CDR3 has 14 residues. The germline CDR1 and CDR2 sequences are MRHNA and SNTAGT. The CDR3, as DNA: TGTGCCAGCATTGGACAGTCCGACCCGGGCGAGCAGTACTTC. Translated, it gives CASIGQSDPGEQYF.

This chain uses TRBV5-5 with TRBJ1-1; TRBD1 agrees at 7 bases. Germline loops: CDR1 SGHKS, CDR2 YYEKEE (reference sequence). Losses at the gene ends were 4 bases for V and 1 base for J; bases not matched to a gene: 4. The CDR3 has 14 amino acids. DNA of the CDR3: TGTGCCAGCAGCATCCGGGACAGGAACACTGAAGCTTTCTTT. It yields the protein CASSIRDRNTEAFF.

V is TRBV4-1 and J is TRBJ1-2; D is uncertain. The CDR3 is 14 amino acids. V was clipped by 1 base and J by 7 bases, with 13 bases between them. Germline CDR1 reads MGHRA; CDR2 reads YSYEKL. CDR3 region: CASSQVTGLGGYTF. CDR3 nucleotide sequence: TGCGCCAGCAGCCAAGTAACGGGGTTAGGTGGCTACACCTTC.

This chain connects TRBV25-1 to TRBJ2-1; maybe TRBD1 (5 bases). The CDR3 sequence is 13 residues long. V was clipped by 6 bases and J by 3 bases, with 9 bases between them. CDR1 is MGHDK and CDR2 is SYGVNS in the germline V gene. This CDR3 reads CASSSTVYNEQFF. CDR3 bases: TGTGCCAGCAGCTCGACAGTCTACAATGAGCAGTTCTTC. Drawing the rest from reference TRBV25-1 and TRBJ2-1, the complete variable domain is EADIYQTPRYLVIGTGKKITLECSQTMGHDKMYWYQQDPGMELHLIHYSYGVNSTEKGDLSSESTVSRIRTEHFPLTLESARPSHTSQYLCASSSTVYNEQFFGPGTRLTVL.

This clone was counted once. The chain couples TRBV18 to TRBJ1-1; D perhaps matches TRBD1 (5 bases). The ends were cut back, 3 bases at V and 4 bases at J, with 12 bases in the middle. CDR1 KGHSH and CDR2 LQKENI come from the germline V gene. There are 14 residues in the CDR3. CDR3 DNA sequence: TGTGCCAGCTCACCCCCTTCCGGGGGCACTGAAGCTTTCTTT. Translating gives CASSPPSGGTEAFF. The complete variable domain, with remaining parts taken from reference TRBV18 and TRBJ1-1, reads NAGVMQNPRHLVRRRGQEARLRCSPMKGHSHVYWYRQLPEEGLKFMVYLQKENIIDESGMPKERFSAEFPKEGPSILRIQQVVRGDSAAYFCASSPPSGGTEAFFGQGTRLTVV.

The chain couples TRBV7-8 to TRBJ1-1, with D unresolved. Germline CDR1 SGHVS, CDR2 FQNEAQ. The length of the CDR3 is 13 residues. Trimming removed 5 bases from V and 1 base from J, with 8 bases in between. The CDR3 spells CASSRGKNTEAFF. The CDR3 bases are TGTGCCAGCAGCCGGGGTAAGAACACTGAAGCTTTCTTT.

This clone was seen once. V gene TRBV6-6 combines with J gene TRBJ2-7, with 12 bases matching TRBD2. CDR1 MNHNY and CDR2 SVGAGI come from the germline V gene (reference sequence). There are 14 residues in the CDR3. J lost 6 bases, V lost 6 bases, and 6 bases had no gene match. CDR3 coding DNA: TGTGCCAGCAGACCGGGACTAGCGGGTGTCGAGCAGTACTTC. It yields the protein CASRPGLAGVEQYF.

The chain recombines TRBV7-8 with TRBJ1-5; D not resolved. CDR1 SGHVS and CDR2 FQNEAQ come from the germline V gene. The ends were cut back, 3 bases at V and 0 bases at J, with 9 bases in the middle. The CDR3 has 15 amino acids. In nucleotides, the CDR3 is TGTGCCAGCAGCTTGTCCGTCGTTAGCAATCAGCCCCAGCATTTT. It specifies CASSLSVVSNQPQHF. The full variable domain, with the rest looked up from reference TRBV7-8 and TRBJ1-5, is GAGVSQSPRYKVAKRGQDVALRCDPISGHVSLFWYQQALGQGPEFLTYFQNEAQLDKSGLPSDRFFAERPEGSVSTLKIQRTQQEDSAVYLCASSLSVVSNQPQHFGDGTRLSIL.

This clone was counted between two and nine times. V and J are TRBV28 and TRBJ2-7; a possible D gene is TRBD1 (6 bases). The CDR3 is made up of 14 amino acids. Germline CDR1 MDHEN, CDR2 SYDVKM. The V and J ends lost 8 bases and 2 bases respectively, with 16 bases between them. The CDR3: CASYSRGETYEQYF. The CDR3 DNA reads TGTGCCAGCTATAGCAGGGGTGAAACCTACGAGCAGTACTTC.

The chain joins TRBV9 to TRBJ2-7, with D possibly TRBD2 on 6 matching bases. V was cut by 3 bases and J by 6 bases, with 16 bases left in between. CDR3 size: 14 residues. CDR1 and CDR2 from the germline V gene are SGDLS and YYNGEE. The DNA of the CDR3 is TGTGCCAGCAGCGCTCCTGGGACTTCGGGCGAGCAGTACTTC. Protein: CASSAPGTSGEQYF.

This clone showed up just a few times. J is TRBJ1-1 and V is TRBV19; the D gene is possibly TRBD1 (6 bases). V lost 6 bases and J 5 bases, leaving 16 bases between the germline ends. The CDR3 sequence is 14 residues long. Germline loops: CDR1 LNHDA, CDR2 SQIVND (reference sequence). CDR3 nucleotide sequence: TGTGCCAGTAGGGAGACAGGTTCTAGGACTGAAGCTTTCTTT. It yields the protein CASRETGSRTEAFF.

The chain combines TRBV19 with TRBJ2-3; no reliable D call. Germline CDR1 reads LNHDA; CDR2 reads SQIVND (reference sequence). Trimming cost V 5 bases and J 2 bases, with 2 bases left between them. There are 11 residues in the CDR3. This CDR3 is CASSLTDTQYF. The CDR3 DNA sequence: TGTGCCAGTAGTCTCACAGATACGCAGTATTTT.